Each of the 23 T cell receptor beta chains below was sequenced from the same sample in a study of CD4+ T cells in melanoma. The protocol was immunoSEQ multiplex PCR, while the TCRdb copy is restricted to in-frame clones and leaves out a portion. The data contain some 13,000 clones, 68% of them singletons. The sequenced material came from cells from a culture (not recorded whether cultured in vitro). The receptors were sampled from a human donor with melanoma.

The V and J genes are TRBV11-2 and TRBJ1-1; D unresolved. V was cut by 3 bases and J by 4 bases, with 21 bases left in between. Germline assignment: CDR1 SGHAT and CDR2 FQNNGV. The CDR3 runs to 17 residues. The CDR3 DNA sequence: TGTGCCAGCAGCTTCTCTTTCGGGTCGAGGTACGGCACTGAAGCTTTCTTT. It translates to CASSFSFGSRYGTEAFF.

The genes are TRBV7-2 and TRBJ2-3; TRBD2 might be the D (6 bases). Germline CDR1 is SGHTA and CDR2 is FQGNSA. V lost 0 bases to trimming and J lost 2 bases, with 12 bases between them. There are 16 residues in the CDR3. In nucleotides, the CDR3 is TGTGCCAGCAGCTTAGCCTACGGGGGAGACACAGATACGCAGTATTTT. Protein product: CASSLAYGGDTDTQYF.

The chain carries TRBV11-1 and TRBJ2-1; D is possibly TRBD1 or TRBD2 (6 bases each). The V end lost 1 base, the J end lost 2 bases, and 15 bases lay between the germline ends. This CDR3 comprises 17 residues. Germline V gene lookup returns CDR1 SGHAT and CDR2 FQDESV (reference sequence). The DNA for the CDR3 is TGTGCCAGCAGCTTAGGTCAGATGGGGGGCACCTACAATGAGCAGTTCTTC. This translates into CASSLGQMGGTYNEQFF.

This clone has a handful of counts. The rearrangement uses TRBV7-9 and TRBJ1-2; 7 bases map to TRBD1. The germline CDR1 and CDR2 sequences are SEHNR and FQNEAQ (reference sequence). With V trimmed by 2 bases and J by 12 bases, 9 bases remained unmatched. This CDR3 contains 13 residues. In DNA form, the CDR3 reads TGTGCCAGCAGCTTATTTGAGGGGGCGCGTCACACCTTC. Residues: CASSLFEGARHTF.

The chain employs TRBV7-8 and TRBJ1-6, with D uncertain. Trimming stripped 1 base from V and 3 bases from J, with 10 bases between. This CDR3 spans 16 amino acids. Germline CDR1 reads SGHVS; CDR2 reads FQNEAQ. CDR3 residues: CASSLGSGFYNSPLHF. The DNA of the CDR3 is TGTGCCAGCAGCTTAGGATCGGGTTTCTATAATTCACCCCTCCACTTT.

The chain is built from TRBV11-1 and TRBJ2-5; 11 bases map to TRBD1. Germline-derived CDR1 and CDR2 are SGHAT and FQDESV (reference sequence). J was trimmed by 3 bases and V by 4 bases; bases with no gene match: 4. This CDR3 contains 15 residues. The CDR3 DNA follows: TGTGCCAGCAGCTCGGGACAGGGGGTAAAAGAGACCCAGTACTTC. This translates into CASSSGQGVKETQYF.

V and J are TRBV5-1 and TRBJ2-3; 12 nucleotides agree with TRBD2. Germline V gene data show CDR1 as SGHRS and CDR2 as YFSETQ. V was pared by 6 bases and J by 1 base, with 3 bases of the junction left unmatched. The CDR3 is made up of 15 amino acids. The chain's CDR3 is CASTRLAGGTDTQYF. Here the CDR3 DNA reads TGCGCCAGCACCCGACTAGCGGGGGGCACAGATACGCAGTATTTT.

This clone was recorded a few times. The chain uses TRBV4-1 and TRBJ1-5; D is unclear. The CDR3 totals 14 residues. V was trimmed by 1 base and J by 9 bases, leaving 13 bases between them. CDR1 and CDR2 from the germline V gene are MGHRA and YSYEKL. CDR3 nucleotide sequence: TGCGCCAGCAGCCAAGGATCGCGAGATCGGCCCCAGCATTTT. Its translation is CASSQGSRDRPQHF.

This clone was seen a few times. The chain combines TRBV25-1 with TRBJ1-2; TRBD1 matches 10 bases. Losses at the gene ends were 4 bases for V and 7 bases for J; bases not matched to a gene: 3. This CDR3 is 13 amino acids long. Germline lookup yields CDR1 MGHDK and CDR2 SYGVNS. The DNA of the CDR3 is TGTGCCAGCAGTGCAGGGACAGGGGCTGGCTACACCTTC. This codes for CASSAGTGAGYTF.

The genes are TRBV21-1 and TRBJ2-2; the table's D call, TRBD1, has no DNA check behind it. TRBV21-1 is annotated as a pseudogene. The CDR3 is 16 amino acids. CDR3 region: CASREWDTGLTGELFF. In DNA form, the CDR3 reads TGTGCCAGCAGAGAATGGGACACAGGCTTGACCGGGGAGCTGTTTTTT.

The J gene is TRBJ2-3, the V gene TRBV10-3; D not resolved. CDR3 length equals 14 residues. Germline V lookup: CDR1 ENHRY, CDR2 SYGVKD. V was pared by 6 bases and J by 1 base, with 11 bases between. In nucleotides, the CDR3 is TGTGCCATCAGCCGGAGCTACGGCACAGATACGCAGTATTTT. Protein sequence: CAISRSYGTDTQYF.

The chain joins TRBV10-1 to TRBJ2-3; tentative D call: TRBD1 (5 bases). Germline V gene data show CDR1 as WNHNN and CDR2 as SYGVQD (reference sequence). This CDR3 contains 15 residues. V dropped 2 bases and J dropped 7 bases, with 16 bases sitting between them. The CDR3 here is CASSEHRFSKNTQYF. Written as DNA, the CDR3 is TGCGCCAGCAGTGAGCACAGGTTCTCAAAGAATACGCAGTATTTT.

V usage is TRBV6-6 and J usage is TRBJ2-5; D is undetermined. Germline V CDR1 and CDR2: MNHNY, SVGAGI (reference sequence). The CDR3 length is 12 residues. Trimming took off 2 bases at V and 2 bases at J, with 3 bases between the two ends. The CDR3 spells CASSYAQETQYF. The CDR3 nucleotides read TGTGCCAGCAGTTACGCTCAAGAGACCCAGTACTTC.

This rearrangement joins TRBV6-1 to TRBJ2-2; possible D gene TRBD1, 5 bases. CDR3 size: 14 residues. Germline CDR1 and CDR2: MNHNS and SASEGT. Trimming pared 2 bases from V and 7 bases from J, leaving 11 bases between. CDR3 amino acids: CASSERQRGGELFF. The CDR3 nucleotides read TGTGCCAGCAGTGAAAGGCAAAGGGGCGGGGAGCTGTTTTTT.

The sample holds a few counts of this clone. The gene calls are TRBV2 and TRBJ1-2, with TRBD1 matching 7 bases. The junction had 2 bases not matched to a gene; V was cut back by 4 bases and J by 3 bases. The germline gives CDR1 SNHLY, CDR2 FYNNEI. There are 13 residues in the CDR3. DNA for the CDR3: TGTGCCAGCAGTGGGGACAGCTACTATGGCTACACCTTC. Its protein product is CASSGDSYYGYTF.

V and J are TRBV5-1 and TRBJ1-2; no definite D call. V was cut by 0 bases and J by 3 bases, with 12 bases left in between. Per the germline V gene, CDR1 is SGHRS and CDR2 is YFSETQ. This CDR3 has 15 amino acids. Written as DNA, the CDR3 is TGCGCCAGCAGCTTGGGCCCCGATACCCACTATGGCTACACCTTC. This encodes CASSLGPDTHYGYTF. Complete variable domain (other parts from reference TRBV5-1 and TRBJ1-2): KAGVTQTPRYLIKTRGQQVTLSCSPISGHRSVSWYQQTPGQGLQFLFEYFSETQRNKGNFPGRFSGRQFSNSRSEMNVSTLELGDSALYLCASSLGPDTHYGYTFGSGTRLTVV.

CDR3 protein: CASSSIRDLEKQYF. In DNA, the CDR3 is TGTGCCAGCAGCTCAATCCGGGACTTAGAAAAGCAGTACTTC. The V gene is TRBV5-5, the J gene TRBJ2-7, with a possible D match to TRBD2 (6 bases). CDR1 is SGHKS, CDR2 YYEKEE, per germline (reference sequence). With 3 bases removed from V and 8 bases from J, the gap between germline ends came to 18 bases. The CDR3 runs to 14 residues.

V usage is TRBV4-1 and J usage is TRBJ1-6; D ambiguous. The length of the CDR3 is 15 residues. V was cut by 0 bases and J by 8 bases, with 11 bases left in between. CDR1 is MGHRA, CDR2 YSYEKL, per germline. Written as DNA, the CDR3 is TGCGCCAGCAGCCAAGATGGCCACGGGGATTCACCCCTCCACTTT. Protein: CASSQDGHGDSPLHF.

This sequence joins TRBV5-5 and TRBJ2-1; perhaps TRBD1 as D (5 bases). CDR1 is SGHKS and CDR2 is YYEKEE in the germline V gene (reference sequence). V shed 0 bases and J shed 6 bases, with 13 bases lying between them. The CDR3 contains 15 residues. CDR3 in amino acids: CASSLATASGNEQFF. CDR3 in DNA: TGTGCCAGCAGCTTGGCGACAGCCTCAGGCAATGAGCAGTTCTTC. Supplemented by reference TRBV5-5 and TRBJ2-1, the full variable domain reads DAGVTQSPTHLIKTRGQQVTLRCSPISGHKSVSWYQQVLGQGPQFIFQYYEKEERGRGNFPDRFSARQFPNYSSELNVNALLLGDSALYLCASSLATASGNEQFFGPGTRLTVL.

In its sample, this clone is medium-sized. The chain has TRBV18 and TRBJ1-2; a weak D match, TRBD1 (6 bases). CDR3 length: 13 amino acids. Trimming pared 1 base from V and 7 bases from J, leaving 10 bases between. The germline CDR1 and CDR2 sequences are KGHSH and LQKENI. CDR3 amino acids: CASSPLQGSGYTF. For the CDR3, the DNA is TGTGCCAGCTCACCACTACAGGGCTCTGGCTACACCTTC.

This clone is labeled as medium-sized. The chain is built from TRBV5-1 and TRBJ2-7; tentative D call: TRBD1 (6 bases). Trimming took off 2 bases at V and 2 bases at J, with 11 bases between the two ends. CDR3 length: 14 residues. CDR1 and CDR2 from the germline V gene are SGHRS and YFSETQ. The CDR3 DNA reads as TGCGCCAGCAGCTTAGGGACAACAACCTACGAGCAGTACTTC. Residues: CASSLGTTTYEQYF.

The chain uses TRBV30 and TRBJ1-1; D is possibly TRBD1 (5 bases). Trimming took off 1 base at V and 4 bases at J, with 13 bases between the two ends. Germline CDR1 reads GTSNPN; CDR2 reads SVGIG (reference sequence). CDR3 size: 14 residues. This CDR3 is CAWSGGARGTEAFF. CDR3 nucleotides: TGTGCCTGGAGTGGAGGGGCGCGCGGCACTGAAGCTTTCTTT.

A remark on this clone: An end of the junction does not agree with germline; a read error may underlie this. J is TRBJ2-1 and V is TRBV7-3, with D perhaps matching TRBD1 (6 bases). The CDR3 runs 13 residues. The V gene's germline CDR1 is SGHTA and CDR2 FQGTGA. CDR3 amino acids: CASSLTQGNEQFF. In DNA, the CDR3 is TGTGCCAGCAGCCTAACTCAGGGGAATGAGCAGTTCTTC. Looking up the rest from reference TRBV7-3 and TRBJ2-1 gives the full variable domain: GAGVSQTPSNKVTEKGKYVELRCDPISGHTALYWYRQSLGQGPEFLIYFQGTGAADDSGLPNDRFFAVRPEGSVSTLKIQRTERGDSAVYLCASSLTQGNEQFFGPGTRLTVL.